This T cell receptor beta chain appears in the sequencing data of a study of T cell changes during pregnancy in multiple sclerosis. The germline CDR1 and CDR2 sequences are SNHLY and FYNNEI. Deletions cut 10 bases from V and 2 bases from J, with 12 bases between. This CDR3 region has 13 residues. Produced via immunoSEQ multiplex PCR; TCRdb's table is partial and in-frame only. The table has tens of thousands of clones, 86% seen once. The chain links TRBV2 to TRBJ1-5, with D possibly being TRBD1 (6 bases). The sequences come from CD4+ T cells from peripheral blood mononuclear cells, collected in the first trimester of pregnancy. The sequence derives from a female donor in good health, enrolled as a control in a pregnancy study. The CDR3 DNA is TGTGCCACGCAACAGGGTCGCAATCAGCCCCAGCATTTT. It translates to CATQQGRNQPQHF.